Below are 13 T cell receptor beta chains sequenced from a single sample in a study of shared clonotypes between healthy human individuals. CD45RO-negative, CCR7-selected cells formed the naive CD8 fraction, which excluded terminally differentiated effector memory CD45RA+ cells. Clones were read by immunoSEQ multiplex PCR, and TCRdb kept only the in-frame ones, dropping some. The sample contains about 580,000 clones, 95% to 98% of which appear only once. The sequenced sample was naive CD8+ T cells sorted from blood. The source of these receptors is a man aged 25-45 years in good health.

The rearrangement links TRBV7-6 to TRBJ2-2; no clear D. The V gene lost 5 bases and the J gene lost 6 bases, with 7 bases spanning the gap. The CDR3 consists of 12 residues. Germline values: CDR1 SGHVS, CDR2 FNYEAQ. CDR3 sequence reads: CASSPRSGELFF. CDR3 nucleotides: TGTGCCAGCAGCCCACGTTCCGGGGAGCTGTTTTTT.

The genes are TRBV27 and TRBJ2-5; D is unresolved. Germline CDR1 reads MNHEY; CDR2 reads SMNVEV (reference sequence). The V end lost 3 bases, the J end lost 4 bases, and 6 bases lay between the germline ends. The CDR3 length is 12 residues. Here the CDR3 DNA reads TGTGCCAGCAGTTTTGGCGGAGAGACCCAGTACTTC. This gives the protein CASSFGGETQYF.

The chain has TRBV4-3 and TRBJ1-4; tentative D call: TRBD1 (6 bases). The V end lost 3 bases, the J end lost 4 bases, and 18 bases lay between the germline ends. CDR3 length: 17 residues. Germline V gene data show CDR1 as LGHNA and CDR2 as YSLEER. The CDR3 bases are TGCGCCAGCAGCCACCCCAGGGGAGGACAGCTTAATGAAAAACTGTTTTTT. Amino acids: CASSHPRGGQLNEKLFF.

J is TRBJ2-7 and V is TRBV7-8; D is possibly TRBD1 or TRBD2 (5 bases each). Germline V gene sequence: CDR1 SGHVS, CDR2 FQNEAQ. The CDR3 contains 15 residues. The germline V and J ends were trimmed by 4 bases and 4 bases, with 17 bases remaining between them. CDR3 amino acids: CASSSRRADNYEQYF. The CDR3, as DNA: TGTGCCAGCAGCTCCCGACGAGCGGACAATTACGAGCAGTACTTC.

This clone appeared a single time. The chain is built from TRBV27 and TRBJ1-4, with a possible D match to TRBD1 (6 bases). Germline values: CDR1 MNHEY, CDR2 SMNVEV (reference sequence). CDR3 size: 18 residues. V dropped 5 bases and J dropped 2 bases, with 21 bases sitting between them. In DNA, the CDR3 is TGTGCCAGCAGTGATGTTACTGGGCGGGGGCCGACTAATGAAAAACTGTTTTTT. This sequence encodes CASSDVTGRGPTNEKLFF. The entire variable domain, with the rest obtained from reference TRBV27 and TRBJ1-4, is as follows: EAQVTQNPRYLITVTGKKLTVTCSQNMNHEYMSWYRQDPGLGLRQIYYSMNVEVTDKGDVPEGYKVSRKEKRNFPLILESPSPNQTSLYFCASSDVTGRGPTNEKLFFGSGTQLSVL.

CDR3 loop: CASSFLPGAQYGYTF. As DNA, the CDR3 is TGTGCCAGCAGCTTCCTCCCAGGGGCCCAATATGGCTACACCTTC. This sequence joins TRBV7-2 and TRBJ1-2; possible D gene TRBD1, 6 bases. This CDR3 spans 15 amino acids. V was cut by 3 bases and J by 5 bases, with 16 bases left in between. Germline CDR1 and CDR2: SGHTA and FQGNSA.

The chain combines TRBV9 with TRBJ2-3; 10 positions match TRBD1. With V trimmed by 4 bases and J by 2 bases, 7 bases remained unmatched. Germline CDR1 is SGDLS and CDR2 is YYNGEE. CDR3 length equals 16 residues. The CDR3 bases are TGTGCCAGCAGCCTACGGACAGGGGGGCCCACAGATACGCAGTATTTT. As protein: CASSLRTGGPTDTQYF. Filled out from reference TRBV9 and TRBJ2-3, the complete variable domain reads DSGVTQTPKHLITATGQRVTLRCSPRSGDLSVYWYQQSLDQGLQFLIQYYNGEERAKGNILERFSAQQFPDLHSELNLSSLELGDSALYFCASSLRTGGPTDTQYFGPGTRLTVL.

The chain couples TRBV7-2 to TRBJ2-2; D gene ambiguous. Trimming pared 2 bases from V and 1 base from J, leaving 2 bases between. Germline-derived CDR1 and CDR2 are SGHTA and FQGNSA. The CDR3 contains 13 residues. In DNA, the CDR3 is TGTGCCAGCAGCTTATGGAACACCGGGGAGCTGTTTTTT. Translating gives CASSLWNTGELFF.

The CDR3 protein is CASSDGPSGETQYF. The CDR3 coding sequence is TGTGCCAGCAGCGACGGCCCTTCAGGAGAGACCCAGTACTTC. The chain recombines TRBV7-9 with TRBJ2-5, with no clear D. CDR1 SEHNR and CDR2 FQNEAQ come from the germline V gene (reference sequence). The CDR3 totals 14 residues. Trimming stripped 5 bases from V and 4 bases from J, with 14 bases between.

The chain has TRBV9 and TRBJ2-7, with a possible D match to TRBD2 (6 bases). With 3 bases removed from V and 2 bases from J, the gap between germline ends came to 12 bases. Germline CDR1 reads SGDLS; CDR2 reads YYNGEE. This CDR3 region has 14 residues. The CDR3 is CASSALADAYEQYF. DNA for the CDR3: TGTGCCAGCAGCGCTTTAGCGGATGCCTACGAGCAGTACTTC.

V is TRBV6-6 and J is TRBJ2-5, with D possibly TRBD2 on 6 matching bases. Trimming cost V 5 bases and J 4 bases, with 14 bases left between them. Germline assignment: CDR1 MNHNY and CDR2 SVGAGI (reference sequence). The CDR3 totals 14 residues. The chain's CDR3 is CASSDEMGGETQYF. The CDR3 nucleotides read TGTGCCAGCAGTGACGAAATGGGAGGAGAGACCCAGTACTTC.

V and J are TRBV9 and TRBJ2-2, with a possible D match to TRBD2 (6 bases). From germline, CDR1 is SGDLS and CDR2 YYNGEE. The CDR3 length is 22 residues. V lost 0 bases and J 0 bases, leaving 27 bases between the germline ends. The chain's CDR3 is CASSVGMLPFDGSPTNTGELFF. The CDR3 coding sequence is TGTGCCAGCAGCGTAGGCATGCTCCCCTTTGACGGGAGTCCTACGAACACCGGGGAGCTGTTTTTT.

The rearrangement links TRBV5-4 to TRBJ2-7; maybe TRBD2 (5 bases). This CDR3 comprises 12 residues. V was trimmed by 4 bases and J by 7 bases, leaving 12 bases between them. Germline assignment: CDR1 SGHNT and CDR2 YYREEE (reference sequence). The CDR3 sequence is CASSPTSGEQYF. CDR3 DNA sequence: TGTGCCAGCAGCCCAACGTCGGGGGAGCAGTACTTC.